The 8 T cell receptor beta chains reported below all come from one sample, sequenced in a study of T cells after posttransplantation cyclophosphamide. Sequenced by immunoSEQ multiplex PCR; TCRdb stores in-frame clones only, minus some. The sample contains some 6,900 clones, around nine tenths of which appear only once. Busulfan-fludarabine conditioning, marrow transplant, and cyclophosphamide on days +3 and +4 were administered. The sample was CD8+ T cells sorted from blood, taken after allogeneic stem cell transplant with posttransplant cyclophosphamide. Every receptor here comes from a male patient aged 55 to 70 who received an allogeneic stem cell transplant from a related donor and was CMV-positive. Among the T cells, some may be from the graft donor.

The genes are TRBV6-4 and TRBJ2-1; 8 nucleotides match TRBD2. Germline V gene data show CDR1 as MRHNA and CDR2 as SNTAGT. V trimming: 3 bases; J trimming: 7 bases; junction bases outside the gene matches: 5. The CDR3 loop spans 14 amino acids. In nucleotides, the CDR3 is TGTGCCAGCAGTGAGGGAACGGGGGGGAATGAGCAGTTCTTC. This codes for CASSEGTGGNEQFF.

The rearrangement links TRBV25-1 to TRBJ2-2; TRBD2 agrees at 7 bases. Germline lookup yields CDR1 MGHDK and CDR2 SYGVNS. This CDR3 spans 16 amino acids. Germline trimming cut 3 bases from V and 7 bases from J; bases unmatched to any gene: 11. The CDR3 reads CASSDRPGGSNGELFF. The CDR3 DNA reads TGTGCCAGCAGTGACCGGCCGGGAGGAAGCAACGGGGAGCTGTTTTTT.

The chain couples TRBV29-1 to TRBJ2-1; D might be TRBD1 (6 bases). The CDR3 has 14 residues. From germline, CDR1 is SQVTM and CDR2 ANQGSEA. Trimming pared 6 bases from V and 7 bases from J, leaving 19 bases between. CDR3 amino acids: CSVNRDIPFNEQFF. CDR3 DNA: TGCAGCGTAAACCGGGACATCCCTTTTAATGAGCAGTTCTTC.

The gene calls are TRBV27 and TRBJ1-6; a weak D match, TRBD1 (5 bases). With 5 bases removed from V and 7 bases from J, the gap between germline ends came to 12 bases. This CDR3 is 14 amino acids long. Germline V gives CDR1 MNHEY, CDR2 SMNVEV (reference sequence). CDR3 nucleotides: TGTGCCAGCAGTCCCGGGACTACCAATTCACCCCTCCACTTT. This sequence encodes CASSPGTTNSPLHF.

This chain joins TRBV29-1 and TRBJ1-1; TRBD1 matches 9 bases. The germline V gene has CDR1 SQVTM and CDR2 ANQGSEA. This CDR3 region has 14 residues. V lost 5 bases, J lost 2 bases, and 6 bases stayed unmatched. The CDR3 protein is CSVYMGQGNTEAFF. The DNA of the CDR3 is TGCAGCGTTTACATGGGACAGGGAAACACTGAAGCTTTCTTT. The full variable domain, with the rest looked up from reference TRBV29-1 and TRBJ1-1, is SAVISQKPSRDICQRGTSLTIQCQVDSQVTMMFWYRQQPGQSLTLIATANQGSEATYESGFVIDKFPISRPNLTFSTLTVSNMSPEDSSIYLCSVYMGQGNTEAFFGQGTRLTVV.

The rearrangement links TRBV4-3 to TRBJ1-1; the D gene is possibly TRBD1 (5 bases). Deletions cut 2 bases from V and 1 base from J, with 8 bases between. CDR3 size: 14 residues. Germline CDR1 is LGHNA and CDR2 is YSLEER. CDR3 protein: CASSQRQRNTEAFF. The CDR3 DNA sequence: TGCGCCAGCAGCCAAAGACAGCGGAACACTGAAGCTTTCTTT.

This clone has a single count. DNA for the CDR3: TGTGCCAGTAGACAGGACAGCGGATCCGACGAGCAGTACTTC. Its translation is CASRQDSGSDEQYF. The genes are TRBV19 and TRBJ2-7, with TRBD1 as a possible D gene (6 bases). Trimming left V 6 bases short and J 5 bases short, with 17 bases between. Germline-derived CDR1 and CDR2 are LNHDA and SQIVND (reference sequence). This CDR3 contains 14 residues.

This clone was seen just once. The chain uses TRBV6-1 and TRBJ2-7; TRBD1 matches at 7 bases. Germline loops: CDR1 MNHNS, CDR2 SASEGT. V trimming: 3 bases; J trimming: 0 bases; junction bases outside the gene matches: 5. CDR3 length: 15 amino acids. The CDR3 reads CASSDNRDSSYEQYF. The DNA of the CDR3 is TGTGCCAGCAGTGACAATCGGGACAGCTCCTACGAGCAGTACTTC.